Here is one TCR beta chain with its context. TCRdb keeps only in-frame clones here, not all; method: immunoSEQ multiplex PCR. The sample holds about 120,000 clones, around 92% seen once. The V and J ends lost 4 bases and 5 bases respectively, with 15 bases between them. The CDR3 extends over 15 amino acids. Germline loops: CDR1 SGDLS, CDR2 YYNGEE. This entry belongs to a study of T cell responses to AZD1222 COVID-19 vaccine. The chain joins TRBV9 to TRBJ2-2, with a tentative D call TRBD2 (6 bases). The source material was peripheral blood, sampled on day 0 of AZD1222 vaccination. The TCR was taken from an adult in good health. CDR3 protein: CASSTAGGPTGELFF. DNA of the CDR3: TGTGCCAGCAGCACGGCCGGGGGACCGACCGGGGAGCTGTTTTTT.